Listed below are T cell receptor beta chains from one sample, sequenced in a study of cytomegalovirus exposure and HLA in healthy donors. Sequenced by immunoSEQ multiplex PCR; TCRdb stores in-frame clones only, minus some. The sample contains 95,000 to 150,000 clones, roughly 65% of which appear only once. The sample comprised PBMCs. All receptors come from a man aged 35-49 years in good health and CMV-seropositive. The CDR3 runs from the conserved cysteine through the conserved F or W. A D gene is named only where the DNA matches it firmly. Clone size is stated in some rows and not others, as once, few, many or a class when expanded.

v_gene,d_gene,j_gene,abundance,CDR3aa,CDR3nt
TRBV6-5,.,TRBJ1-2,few,CASSGSTGYYGYTF,TGTGCCAGCAGTGGCTCGACAGGATACTATGGCTACACCTTC
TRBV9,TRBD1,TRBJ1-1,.,CASSPQGTEAFF,TGTGCCAGCAGCCCACAGGGGACTGAAGCTTTCTTT
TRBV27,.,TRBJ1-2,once,CASSRAGGHNYGYTF,TGTGCCAGCAGCCGCGCCGGGGGGCACAACTATGGCTACACCTTC
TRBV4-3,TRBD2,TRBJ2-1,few,CASSQGTSAYNEQFF,TGCGCCAGCAGCCAAGGGACTAGCGCCTACAATGAGCAGTTCTTC
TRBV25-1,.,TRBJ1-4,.,CASSEGRGGEKLFF,TGTGCCAGCAGTGAAGGCCGGGGGGGAGAAAAACTGTTTTTT
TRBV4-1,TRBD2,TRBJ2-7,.,CASSVAGAYEQYF,TGCGCCAGCAGCGTAGCGGGGGCCTACGAGCAGTACTTC
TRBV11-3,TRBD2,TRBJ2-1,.,CASSSRGLAGREGEQFF,TGTGCCAGCAGCTCCCGGGGACTAGCGGGGAGGGAGGGGGAGCAGTTCTTC
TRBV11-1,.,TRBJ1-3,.,CASSPPGLSGNTIYF,TGTGCCAGCAGCCCTCCGGGTCTCTCTGGAAACACCATATATTTT
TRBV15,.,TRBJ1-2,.,CATSRGWQGSTYGYTF,TGTGCCACCAGCAGAGGTTGGCAGGGGTCGACCTATGGCTACACCTTC
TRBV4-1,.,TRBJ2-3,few,CASSQVLSTDTQYF,TGCGCCAGCAGCCAAGTACTAAGCACAGATACGCAGTATTTT
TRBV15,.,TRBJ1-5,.,CATCGGGGQPQHF,TGTGCCACCTGTGGGGGAGGTGGACAGCCCCAGCATTTT
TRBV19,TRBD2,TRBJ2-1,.,CATSSGSSYNEQFF,TGTGCCACCTCTAGCGGGAGCTCCTACAATGAGCAGTTCTTC
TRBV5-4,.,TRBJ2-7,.,CASSLGDRTPEQYF,TGTGCCAGCAGCTTGGGAGACAGGACCCCCGAGCAGTACTTC
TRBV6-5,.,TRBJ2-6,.,CASSYAGSGANVLTF,TGTGCCAGCAGTTATGCGGGCTCTGGGGCCAACGTCCTGACTTTC
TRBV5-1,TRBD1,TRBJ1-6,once,CASSGGQGPNSPLHF,TGCGCCAGCAGCGGCGGACAGGGGCCGAATTCACCCCTCCACTTT
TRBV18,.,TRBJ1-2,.,CASSPPNPGAKGYTF,TGTGCCAGCTCACCACCGAACCCAGGGGCTAAAGGCTACACCTTC
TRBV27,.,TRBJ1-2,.,CASSLKPGLDYGYTF,TGTGCCAGCAGTTTAAAGCCAGGGCTCGACTATGGCTACACCTTC
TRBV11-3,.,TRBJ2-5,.,CASSLDGVQETQYF,TGTGCCAGCAGCTTAGACGGAGTCCAAGAGACCCAGTACTTC
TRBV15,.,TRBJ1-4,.,CATSRVTSNEKLFF,TGTGCCACCAGCAGAGTCACATCTAATGAAAAACTGTTTTTT
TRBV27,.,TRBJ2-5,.,CASSLSNQETQYF,TGTGCCAGCAGTTTATCTAATCAAGAGACCCAGTACTTC
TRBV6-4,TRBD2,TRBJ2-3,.,CASSATPASGGVDTQYF,TGTGCCAGCAGTGCCACCCCGGCTAGCGGGGGAGTGGATACGCAGTATTTT
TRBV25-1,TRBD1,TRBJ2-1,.,CASSRDRYNEQFF,TGTGCCAGCAGCCGGGACAGGTATAATGAGCAGTTCTTC
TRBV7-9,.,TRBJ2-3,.,CASSSLTDTQYF,TGTGCCAGCAGCTCCCTCACAGATACGCAGTATTTT
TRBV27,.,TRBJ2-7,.,CASSLSGLLRYEQYF,TGTGCCAGCAGTTTATCGGGACTGTTGCGGTACGAGCAGTACTTC
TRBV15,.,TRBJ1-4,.,CATSGFYEKLFF,TGTGCCACCTCAGGGTTTTATGAAAAACTGTTTTTT
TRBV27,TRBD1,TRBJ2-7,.,CASSLWDRGEYEQYF,TGTGCCAGCAGTTTATGGGACAGGGGTGAATACGAGCAGTACTTC
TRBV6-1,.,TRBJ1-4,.,CASNTAATNEKLFF,TGTGCCAGCAACACAGCCGCAACTAATGAAAAACTGTTTTTT
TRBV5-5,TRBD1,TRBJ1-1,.,CASSSGQGYTEAFF,TGTGCCAGCAGCTCGGGACAGGGGTACACTGAAGCTTTCTTT
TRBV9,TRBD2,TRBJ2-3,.,CASSVTSGSDGDTQYF,TGTGCCAGCAGCGTAACTAGCGGGAGCGACGGAGATACGCAGTATTTT